These 9 T cell receptor beta chains came from one sample sequenced in a study of blood T cell repertoires in COVID-19. Here immunoSEQ multiplex PCR was the method, and the copy in TCRdb shows in-frame clones only, minus some. The data hold some 47,000 clones, with 80% to 90% observed a single time. The sequencing input was peripheral blood. These receptors came from a woman aged 80 or over with acute or convalescent COVID-19.

The CDR3 region is CACNRDRSSYEQYF. In DNA, the CDR3 is TGTGCCTGTAACCGGGACAGGAGCTCCTACGAGCAGTACTTC. This chain joins TRBV30 and TRBJ2-7, with 8 bases lining up with TRBD1. Per germline, CDR1 GTSNPN and CDR2 SVGIG (reference sequence). The J segment lost 0 bases and the V segment lost 6 bases, leaving 7 bases of the junction unmatched. The CDR3 contains 14 residues.

This CDR3 reads CASSLAPDRSVGEQYF. In DNA, the CDR3 is TGTGCCAGCAGCTTAGCTCCCGACAGATCGGTAGGCGAGCAGTACTTC. The V call is TRBV7-8, the J call TRBJ2-7, with D perhaps TRBD1 (5 bases). Germline V gene data show CDR1 as SGHVS and CDR2 as FQNEAQ. The CDR3 length is 16 residues. Between the trimmed V and J ends, which lost 0 bases and 6 bases, there was a span of 18 bases.

This clone was counted once. This chain uses TRBV18 with TRBJ1-1; D gene ambiguous. The CDR3 contains 13 residues. Germline CDR1 KGHSH, CDR2 LQKENI. Trimming took 2 bases from V and 1 from J, leaving 5 bases between them. CDR3 DNA sequence: TGTGCCAGCTCACCAAACAGGAACACTGAAGCTTTCTTT. As protein: CASSPNRNTEAFF.

This clone was recorded only once. The chain uses TRBV6-1 and TRBJ1-1; D is undetermined. The CDR3 runs to 15 residues. The germline CDR1 and CDR2 sequences are MNHNS and SASEGT. V shed 1 base and J shed 4 bases, with 13 bases lying between them. CDR3 in amino acids: CASSEGRSLGTEAFF. DNA for the CDR3: TGTGCCAGCAGTGAAGGCCGTAGCTTAGGCACTGAAGCTTTCTTT.

This clone showed up just once. The V call is TRBV7-6, the J call TRBJ1-4, with TRBD1 matching over 7 bases. Germline lookup yields CDR1 SGHVS and CDR2 FNYEAQ. Trimming cost V 5 bases and J 8 bases; bases outside gene matches: 11. This CDR3 spans 15 amino acids. The CDR3 nucleotides read TGTGCCAGCAGCCGAGGGGGGACAGCTAGGGAAAAACTGTTTTTT. It is translated as CASSRGGTAREKLFF.

The rearrangement uses TRBV14 and TRBJ1-5; TRBD1 might be the D (5 bases). V was clipped by 6 bases and J by 3 bases, with 9 bases between them. Germline loops: CDR1 SGHDN, CDR2 FVKESK. The CDR3 covers 13 residues. The CDR3 loop reads CASSRQHNQPQHF. In DNA form, the CDR3 reads TGTGCCAGCAGTAGACAGCACAATCAGCCCCAGCATTTT.

V is TRBV4-2 and J is TRBJ1-2, with TRBD1 matching 9 bases. CDR3 length equals 16 residues. The J segment lost 0 bases and the V segment lost 0 bases, leaving 2 bases of the junction unmatched. CDR1 and CDR2 (germline): LGHNA, YNFKEQ. CDR3 sequence: CASSQDWTGANYGYTF. The CDR3 nucleotides are TGTGCCAGCAGCCAAGATTGGACAGGGGCTAACTATGGCTACACCTTC.

The chain links TRBV5-1 to TRBJ2-2, with 7 bases fitting TRBD1. The length of the CDR3 is 15 residues. The V gene's germline CDR1 is SGHRS and CDR2 YFSETQ. Losses at the gene ends were 0 bases for V and 1 base for J; bases not matched to a gene: 0. CDR3 region: CASSLGTGNTGELFF. The CDR3 nucleotides read TGCGCCAGCAGCTTGGGGACAGGGAACACCGGGGAGCTGTTTTTT.

The chain has TRBV6-4 and TRBJ2-2; possible D gene TRBD1, 5 bases. CDR1 is MRHNA, CDR2 SNTAGT, per germline. Deletions cut 4 bases from V and 4 bases from J, with 7 bases between. The CDR3 contains 13 residues. The CDR3 DNA follows: TGTGCCAGCAGTGGACAGACCACCGGGGAGCTGTTTTTT. Its translation: CASSGQTTGELFF.